Listed here is a single T cell receptor beta chain. Its antigen is unidentified. The data are from a study of cytomegalovirus exposure and HLA in healthy donors. Overall study findings and caveats: V- and J-gene trimming of TCR beta was linked (in a later analysis) to a missense DCLRE1C variant. A list of approximately 160 TCR beta chains associated with cytomegalovirus was given.

The PCR used 60 Vbeta and 13 Jbeta primers. Repertoires were generated with immunoSEQ multiplex PCR, while TCRdb's copy carries only in-frame clones and drops some. The sample lists about 160,000 clones; 80% to 90% were seen once. Losses at the gene ends were 7 bases for V and 2 bases for J; bases not matched to a gene: 8. Germline CDR1 is SQVTM and CDR2 is ANQGSEA. The CDR3 loop spans 14 amino acids. This chain connects TRBV29-1 to TRBJ1-1; 9 positions match TRBD1. The TCR comes from a male donor in good health and CMV-seronegative. Sequenced input: PBMCs. The CDR3 DNA is TGCAGCGCTAAACGGGGACAGGGAAACACTGAAGCTTTCTTT. The encoded protein is CSAKRGQGNTEAFF.